This T cell receptor (beta chain) was found in a study of CD8 T cells in ankylosing spondylitis. Quantitative barcoded 5'-RACE was used to prepare TCR beta libraries. TCRdb ran MiXCR on the 5' RACE reads and lists one entry per CDR3 protein. The sample gives about 840,000 distinct CDR3 sequences, around 11% of which show up once; 0.51% is in the top ten. V lost 5 bases, J lost 3 bases, and 8 bases stayed unmatched. Germline lookup yields CDR1 SQVTM and CDR2 ANQGSEA. The CDR3 contains 14 residues. Study results and limitations: Among TCR beta sequences, a motif of 7 to 9 highly homologous variants appeared characteristic of ankylosing spondylitis blood. Relatively scarce in peripheral blood, disease-linked clones were CD8+. As reported, disease-linked clones showed significant enrichment in matched ankylosing spondylitis synovial fluid. Earlier reports found some motif variants in synovial fluid and blood in reactive arthritis.

This clonotype was seen at least ten times. Its cognate antigen is unknown. Source material: blood, either unsorted or a sorted T cell fraction (not recorded which). This chain links TRBV29-1 with TRBJ2-7, with 9 nucleotides matching TRBD1. The sequence was obtained from a male donor with ankylosing spondylitis. The CDR3: CSVITGTGFYEQYF. The CDR3 nucleotides are TGCAGCGTTATTACCGGGACAGGGTTCTACGAGCAGTACTTC.